Each of the 25 T cell receptor beta chains below was sequenced from the same sample in a study of Ad26.COV2.S vaccination and SARS-CoV-2 variants. The method was immunoSEQ multiplex PCR; TCRdb's version includes in-frame clones alone and lacks a portion of them. The sample carries about 350,000 clones, 86% recorded once. The treatment here: roughly 20 received Ad26.COV2.S at low or high dose, single or two shots; roughly 5 received placebo; per-sample allocation not given. The samples were gathered on day 63 after the first injection of vaccine or placebo. The input for sequencing was peripheral blood, taken in a trial of Ad26.COV2.S vaccine versus placebo. Source of these receptors: a person aged 18-60 years who received the Ad26.COV2.S COVID-19 vaccine or a placebo.

The rearrangement uses TRBV7-9 and TRBJ2-2; D gene ambiguous. Deletions cut 4 bases from V and 1 base from J, with 7 bases between. Germline lookup yields CDR1 SEHNR and CDR2 FQNEAQ (reference sequence). CDR3 length: 14 amino acids. CDR3 in amino acids: CASSYTGNTGELFF. DNA for the CDR3: TGTGCCAGCAGCTATACCGGGAACACCGGGGAGCTGTTTTTT.

The chain is built from TRBV27 and TRBJ2-1; D is unclear. The germline V gene encodes CDR1 MNHEY and CDR2 SMNVEV (reference sequence). The CDR3 loop spans 13 amino acids. Trimming removed 3 bases at V and 9 bases at J, with 12 bases between. CDR3 nucleotides: TGTGCCAGCAGTTTTAGCCTAGTCTTTGAGCAGTTCTTC. It codes for CASSFSLVFEQFF.

This clone was recorded only once. The chain combines TRBV15 with TRBJ2-7; D is possibly TRBD2 (6 bases). V was clipped by 5 bases and J by 5 bases, with 13 bases between them. The CDR3 runs to 13 residues. Germline CDR1 is LNHNV and CDR2 is YYDKDF (reference sequence). The CDR3 loop reads CATSLPGGDEQYF. The DNA for the CDR3 is TGTGCCACCAGCCTCCCGGGCGGGGACGAGCAGTACTTC.

This clone was detected once. The CDR3 protein is CASSLRRSYEQYF. For the CDR3, the DNA is TGTGCCAGCAGTCTGAGACGGAGCTACGAGCAGTACTTC. V gene TRBV27 combines with J gene TRBJ2-7; D uncertain. The ends were cut back, 5 bases at V and 3 bases at J, with 11 bases in the middle. The CDR3 loop spans 13 amino acids. CDR1 and CDR2 (germline): MNHEY, SMNVEV (reference sequence).

The chain recombines TRBV3-1 (or the pseudogene TRBV3-2) with TRBJ2-7, with 8 nucleotides matching TRBD2. The CDR3 sequence is 15 residues long. V shed 1 base and J 5 bases; nucleotides not matched to a gene: 7. Germline CDR1 reads LGHDT; CDR2 reads YNNKEL (reference sequence). As DNA, the CDR3 is TGTGCCAGCAGCCAAGGCGGCAGGCGGGGGGACGAGCAGTACTTC. Protein product: CASSQGGRRGDEQYF.

This rearrangement joins TRBV23-1 to TRBJ2-1; no reliable D call. Being an ORF, TRBV23-1 has a function that is uncertain. The CDR3 covers 14 residues. Between the trimmed V and J ends, which lost 4 bases and 4 bases, there was a span of 11 bases. The CDR3 sequence is CASSPRQTYNEQFF. DNA for the CDR3: TGCGCCAGCAGTCCGCGTCAGACTTACAATGAGCAGTTCTTC.

Turning to this clone: Other nucleotide sequences from this sample produce the same CDR3. The V and J genes are TRBV6-5 and TRBJ2-7, with 8 positions matching TRBD1. Germline CDR1 is MNHEY and CDR2 is SVGAGI. The CDR3 spans 14 residues. The V segment lost 0 bases and the J segment 4 bases; nucleotides outside the gene matches: 2. CDR3 sequence: CASSYSQGAYEQYF. CDR3 DNA: TGTGCCAGCAGTTACTCGCAGGGGGCATACGAGCAGTACTTC.

The J gene is TRBJ2-7, the V gene TRBV6-5, with D tentatively TRBD1 (6 bases). The germline CDR1 and CDR2 sequences are MNHEY and SVGAGI. This CDR3 spans 12 amino acids. Deletions cut 10 bases from V and 1 base from J, with 11 bases between. CDR3 in amino acids: CATEGESYEQYF. The CDR3 DNA sequence: TGTGCCACCGAGGGGGAGTCCTACGAGCAGTACTTC.

This clone was found once. J is TRBJ2-7 and V is TRBV28, with 8 bases aligning to TRBD1. Germline loops: CDR1 MDHEN, CDR2 SYDVKM. This CDR3 region has 15 residues. The V gene end was trimmed by 6 bases and the J gene end by 3 bases; junction bases not matched to a gene: 10. This CDR3 reads CASSLGTGGSYEQYF. For the CDR3, the DNA is TGTGCCAGCAGCCTCGGGACAGGTGGGAGCTACGAGCAGTACTTC. Filled out from reference TRBV28 and TRBJ2-7, the complete variable domain reads DVKVTQSSRYLVKRTGEKVFLECVQDMDHENMFWYRQDPGLGLRLIYFSYDVKMKEKGDIPEGYSVSREKKERFSLILESASTNQTSMYLCASSLGTGGSYEQYFGPGTRLTVT.

CDR3 nucleotide sequence: TGCAGCGTCGACAGGTCTACCGTACAAGAGACCCAGTACTTC. Encoded protein: CSVDRSTVQETQYF. The rearrangement links TRBV29-1 to TRBJ2-5, with a tentative D call TRBD1 (6 bases). The germline V gene has CDR1 SQVTM and CDR2 ANQGSEA. The V end was cut by 6 bases, the J end by 2 bases, with 16 bases between. The CDR3 is 14 residues long.

V and J are TRBV30 and TRBJ2-7, with D perhaps TRBD1 or TRBD2 (5 bases each). Trimming shortened V by 2 bases and J by 3 bases, and 8 bases separated the two germline ends. CDR3 length equals 12 residues. CDR1 GTSNPN and CDR2 SVGIG come from the germline V gene (reference sequence). CDR3 nucleotides: TGTGCCTGGAGTTCTGGGGGCTACGAGCAGTACTTC. Protein: CAWSSGGYEQYF. Together with reference TRBV30 and TRBJ2-7, the CDR3 gives the full variable domain: SQTIHQWPATLVQPVGSPLSLECTVEGTSNPNLYWYRQAAGRGLQLLFYSVGIGQISSEVPQNLSASRPQDRQFILSSKKLLLSDSGFYLCAWSSGGYEQYFGPGTRLTVT.

The CDR3, as DNA: TGTGCCAGCAGCTTGGGGACAGGCCTCTACGAGCAGTACTTC. Its protein product is CASSLGTGLYEQYF. V and J are TRBV5-8 and TRBJ2-7; 7 positions agree with TRBD1. This CDR3 comprises 14 residues. CDR1 is SGHTS, CDR2 YDEGEE, per germline. J lost 3 bases, V lost 0 bases, and 3 bases had no gene match. The full variable domain, its missing parts supplied by reference TRBV5-8 and TRBJ2-7, is EAGVTQSPTHLIKTRGQQATLRCSPISGHTSVYWYQQALGLGLQFLLWYDEGEERNRGNFPPRFSGRQFPNYSSELNVNALELEDSALYLCASSLGTGLYEQYFGPGTRLTVT.

The J gene is TRBJ1-5, the V gene TRBV3-1 (or the pseudogene TRBV3-2); D is uncertain. The CDR3 is 16 residues long. Trimming removed 3 bases at V and 1 base at J, with 13 bases between. The germline gives CDR1 LGHDT, CDR2 YNNKEL (reference sequence). The CDR3 spells CASSHQEPGSNQPQHF. The DNA of the CDR3 is TGTGCCAGCAGCCACCAAGAACCCGGGAGCAATCAGCCCCAGCATTTT.

CDR3 in amino acids: CASSLASGVSYEQYF. Written as DNA, the CDR3 is TGTGCCAGCAGCTTGGCTAGCGGGGTTTCCTACGAGCAGTACTTC. This sequence joins TRBV5-4 and TRBJ2-7; TRBD2 matches 9 bases. Trimming at V came to 0 bases and at J to 1 base, leaving 2 bases not matched to a gene. This CDR3 is built from 15 residues. Germline-derived CDR1 and CDR2 are SGHNT and YYREEE (reference sequence).

The rearrangement joins TRBV5-6 to TRBJ1-4; TRBD1 aligns across 9 bases. Germline CDR1 and CDR2: SGHDT and YYEEEE. J was trimmed by 8 bases and V by 1 base; bases with no gene match: 3. The CDR3 loop spans 14 amino acids. The DNA for the CDR3 is TGTGCCAGCAGCTTGCGACAGGGGGGAGAAAAACTGTTTTTT. Its protein is CASSLRQGGEKLFF.

The chain employs TRBV28 and TRBJ1-2, with D perhaps matching TRBD1 (5 bases). CDR3 size: 13 residues. Germline values: CDR1 MDHEN, CDR2 SYDVKM. V was shortened by 6 bases and J by 0 bases, with 8 bases between the two germline ends. CDR3 region: CASRSGSNYGYTF. CDR3 DNA sequence: TGTGCCAGCAGATCAGGGTCTAACTATGGCTACACCTTC.

The CDR3 DNA reads TGTGCCAGCAGCCAATCGGACAGGGGGCCGATGATATATGGCTACACCTTC. It yields the protein CASSQSDRGPMIYGYTF. The chain links TRBV3-1 (or the pseudogene TRBV3-2) to TRBJ1-2; 11 nucleotides agree with TRBD1. Germline V gives CDR1 LGHDT, CDR2 YNNKEL (reference sequence). The J segment lost 5 bases and the V segment lost 2 bases, leaving 10 bases of the junction unmatched. CDR3 length equals 17 residues.

The chain carries TRBV6-2 or TRBV6-3 and TRBJ1-4, with 8 positions matching TRBD1. The V gene's germline CDR1 is MNHEY and CDR2 SVGEGT. J was trimmed by 7 bases and V by 4 bases; bases with no gene match: 11. The CDR3 extends over 16 amino acids. This CDR3 is CASSWGRGLLSEKLFF. CDR3 in DNA: TGTGCCAGCAGTTGGGGCAGGGGGCTTCTAAGTGAAAAACTGTTTTTT.

The chain is built from TRBV6-2 or TRBV6-3 and TRBJ1-5; D is unclear. The CDR3 spans 14 residues. Germline V gives CDR1 MNHEY, CDR2 SVGEGT. V dropped 5 bases and J dropped 0 bases, with 8 bases sitting between them. CDR3 residues: CASSVKHSNQPQHF. The CDR3, as DNA: TGTGCCAGCAGTGTCAAACATAGCAATCAGCCCCAGCATTTT.

The chain has TRBV7-2 and TRBJ1-6; D is unclear. V was trimmed by 6 bases and J by 7 bases, leaving 13 bases between them. The CDR3 has 14 amino acids. Germline V CDR1 and CDR2: SGHTA, FQGNSA. The CDR3 region is CASSFGRVNSPLHF. The DNA for the CDR3 is TGTGCCAGCAGTTTCGGACGGGTAAATTCACCCCTCCACTTT.

This clone was counted a few times. The rearrangement joins TRBV28 to TRBJ2-1; D is ambiguous. Germline V lookup: CDR1 MDHEN, CDR2 SYDVKM. V lost 1 base and J lost 5, with 9 bases in between. This CDR3 has 14 amino acids. The CDR3 DNA reads TGTGCCAGCAGTTTATTGGGCAGGAACAATGAGCAGTTCTTC. Protein: CASSLLGRNNEQFF.

V is TRBV7-9 and J is TRBJ2-7; D is undetermined. This CDR3 spans 13 amino acids. Between the trimmed V and J ends, which lost 0 bases and 3 bases, there was a span of 6 bases. Germline V gene data show CDR1 as SEHNR and CDR2 as FQNEAQ (reference sequence). This CDR3 is CASSLAYSYEQYF. The CDR3 DNA is TGTGCCAGCAGCTTAGCCTACAGCTACGAGCAGTACTTC.

This rearrangement joins TRBV4-3 to TRBJ2-1, with TRBD2 matching over 8 bases. Germline loops: CDR1 LGHNA, CDR2 YSLEER. The CDR3 contains 16 residues. Losses at the gene ends were 4 bases for V and 7 bases for J; bases not matched to a gene: 12. DNA for the CDR3: TGCGCCAGCAGCCCGCGGTCCTACGGGGGGGGGAATGAGCAGTTCTTC. It encodes CASSPRSYGGGNEQFF.

The chain links TRBV11-3 to TRBJ2-1; a weak D match, TRBD2 (6 bases). The length of the CDR3 is 13 residues. The V gene lost 5 bases and the J gene lost 6 bases, with 11 bases spanning the gap. Germline V CDR1 and CDR2: SGHNT, YENEEA. CDR3 DNA: TGTGCCAGCAGCATTACCGGGAGCAATGAGCAGTTCTTC. Translation gives CASSITGSNEQFF.

This clone was observed a few times. CDR3 amino acids: CASSHAMGQGSDTQYF. Written as DNA, the CDR3 is TGTGCCAGCAGCCACGCCATGGGACAGGGCTCAGATACGCAGTATTTT. The J gene is TRBJ2-3, the V gene TRBV4-2; 9 nucleotides align to TRBD1. V dropped 3 bases and J dropped 4; count of bases not matched to a gene: 8. The CDR3 extends over 16 amino acids. Per germline, CDR1 LGHNA and CDR2 YNFKEQ.